A selection of T cell receptor beta chains follows, all from one sample in a study of CD8 T cells in ankylosing spondylitis. MiXCR was run by TCRdb on the 5' RACE reads, yielding one entry per CDR3 protein. Of some 250,000 distinct CDR3 sequences listed, roughly 10% were seen once; the top ten hold about 6.8%. Sequencing was carried out using blood, either unsorted or a sorted T cell fraction (not recorded which). All receptors derive from a male donor with ankylosing spondylitis or in good health (not recorded which). CDR3s include the opening cysteine and the closing phenylalanine or tryptophan. A D gene is named only where the DNA matches it firmly. Expanded clones are given a class, and other clones once, few, many or no size at all.

d_call j_call v_call clone_size cdr3_nt cdr3_aa
- TRBJ2-5 TRBV9 many TGTGCCAGCAGCGTAAGCCATTCGGGGGAGACCCAGTACTTC CASSVSHSGETQYF
- TRBJ1-2 TRBV20-1 many TGCAGTGCTCATTTATCGGGGGTGGAGTCTGGCTACACCTTC CSAHLSGVESGYTF
- TRBJ2-2 TRBV6-1 - TGTGCCAGCAGGGGTCTAGGTGCAGGGGAGCTGTTTTTT CASRGLGAGELFF
TRBD2 TRBJ2-1 TRBV12-3/TRBV12-4 many TGTGCCAGCAGGCTCACTAGCGGGGGGGGGAATGAGCAGTTCTTC CASRLTSGGGNEQFF
- TRBJ2-3 TRBV6-1 - TGTGCCAGCACTGATCGCGCAGGGGGGGATTTGGCAGATACGCAGTATTTT CASTDRAGGDLADTQYF
TRBD1 TRBJ2-7 TRBV27 many TGTGCCAGCAGTCCTTCGGGACAGCCTTACGAGCAGTACTTC CASSPSGQPYEQYF
- TRBJ2-5 TRBV5-1 many TGCGCCAGCAGCTTGGAGGGACTCAGCAGAGAGACCCAGTACTTC CASSLEGLSRETQYF
- TRBJ1-1 TRBV5-6 many TGTGCCAGCAGCTTGAGCACTGAAGCTTTCTTT CASSLSTEAFF
- TRBJ1-2 TRBV29-1 few TGCAGCGTGGGGGGGGCGAATGGCTACACCTTC CSVGGANGYTF
- TRBJ2-7 TRBV10-3 few TGTGCCGCCGGAGTGGACGAGCAGTACTTC CAAGVDEQYF
- TRBJ1-2 TRBV7-6 few TGTGCCAGCAGCCCCTCAGGCAACTATGGCTACACCTTC CASSPSGNYGYTF
TRBD1 TRBJ2-3 TRBV5-6 many TGTGCCAGCAGCACCGACAGGGGGTCCTTCTACACAGATACGCAGTATTTT CASSTDRGSFYTDTQYF
- TRBJ2-3 TRBV5-1 many TGCGCCAGCAGCTTGAAGGTGGCGGCGGGACCCGAAACAGATACGCAGTATTTT CASSLKVAAGPETDTQYF
- TRBJ1-1 TRBV20-1 many TGCAGTGCTTACCTGGGGGTAAACACTGAAGCTTTCTTT CSAYLGVNTEAFF
- TRBJ2-5 TRBV6-5 many TGTGCCAGCAGTTACTCCGGCGGCCGAGAGACCCAGTACTTC CASSYSGGRETQYF
TRBD2 TRBJ2-2 TRBV29-1 many TGCAGCGTTGAACCTAGCGGGCTCACCGGGGAGCTGTTTTTT CSVEPSGLTGELFF
TRBD2 TRBJ2-5 TRBV29-1 many TGCAGCGTTGAATCCCGACTAGCGGCCCTTAGTGGGACCCAGTACTTC CSVESRLAALSGTQYF
- TRBJ2-5 TRBV19 - TGTGCCAGTAGTATAAGCGGCCAAGAGACCCAGTACTTC CASSISGQETQYF
TRBD1 TRBJ2-7 TRBV12-3/TRBV12-4 many TGTGCCAGCAGTCAAGGGACAGGGCTTTACGAGCAGTACTTC CASSQGTGLYEQYF